This T cell receptor beta chain was observed in a study of T cells in Graves' hyperthyroidism and ophthalmopathy. Overall study results and limits: Peripheral blood also featured most of the thyroid clonotypes expanded above 0.001.

Each 10 ml fresh peripheral blood draw supplied the PBMCs. The source material, RNA transcripts, was used to amplify TCR beta CDR3 regions. The TCR CDR3 was amplified in a first-round RT-PCR using the HTBI primer set. One entry per CDR3 protein results from TCRdb running MiXCR on the multiplex PCR reads. This sample has about 37,000 distinct CDR3 sequences, with around 53% found just once. A word on this clonotype: Its target is unknown.

Trimming removed 2 bases from V and 9 bases from J, with 10 bases in between. The CDR3 is made up of 14 amino acids. Germline V gene sequence: CDR1 KGHDR, CDR2 SFDVKD. This TCR was sampled from a man aged 35 to 55 with Graves' ophthalmopathy. The gene calls are TRBV24-1 and TRBJ1-6, with D possibly being TRBD1 (5 bases). The sample comprised blood. The CDR3 is CATSDSPGVSPLHF. The CDR3 coding sequence is TGTGCCACCAGTGATTCCCCGGGGGTTTCACCCCTCCACTTT.